This TCR beta chain was identified in a study of beta chain features in type 1 diabetes (dated by TCRdb to the late 2010s). About the full investigation: Patients and healthy donors did not differ in mean age, gender distribution, total cell number or subset yield. Whereas all 30 or so donors provided naive and central memory subsets, regulatory and stem cell-like memory subsets were isolated from just 8 patients and about 8 healthy donors. A total of roughly 100,000,000 sorted cells were examined across all samples, and the number of cells per subset was strongly correlated with RNA yield. In the study, TCRB repertoires of sorted circulating CD4+ T cell subsets from recently diagnosed type 1 diabetes patients were compared with those of matched healthy donors.

In regard to this clone: What antigen it recognizes has not been identified. The record has no base qualities; no much larger clone is one base away.

The CDR3, cysteine through phenylalanine, is 13 amino acids long. This entry keeps only the CDR3 DNA: 39 bases, framed from base 1. Trimming costs V 1 base and J 1 base, and their ends lie 7 bases apart. The CDR1 and CDR2 encoded by the germline V gene (reference sequence) are GTSNPN and SVGIG. Study-wide findings and limitations: Type 1 diabetes patients showed a moderate but significant shortening of TCRB CDR3 length in all four CD4+ subsets. Because the HLA sub-analyses included only small numbers of individuals, any influence of HLA type on TCRB rearrangement was left unresolved. Because cDNA rather than genomic DNA was sequenced, highly expressing activated cells could have been over-represented, although no difference in activation and CD3 levels was found between groups. Naive, central memory and regulatory TCRB repertoires appeared more similar among patients than among healthy donors. At VDJ recombination sites, patients with type 1 diabetes made fewer insertions and deleted more nucleotides, a pattern implying thymic rearrangement abnormalities. PCR might favor shorter templates, but patient and control samples were amplified and corrected together, so any skew would affect both groups equally.

The entire amount of isolated RNA was reverse transcribed using the High Capacity cDNA Reverse Transcription Kit, so the sequenced TCRB transcripts were expressed ones. Deep immunoSEQ sequencing was performed on naive, central memory and regulatory T cell samples, with an average of roughly 4 million total reads per sample. Sorted cells were lysed in RLT buffer, and RNA was extracted using DNase-treated RNeasy Micro or Mini kits according to cell number. Each cell subset was processed separately to prevent cross-contamination, with patient and healthy donor samples processed together. Using the immunoSEQ multiplex PCR, TCRB sequences were amplified from cDNA into 87-bp fragments spanning the CDR3 region. The amplicons were sequenced using the Illumina HiSeq platform. On the study's bioinformatics: PCR bias was computationally corrected using synthetic template baselines, reads within Hamming distance 2 were collapsed, and singletons that could not be merged were discarded. Reads were aligned against IMGT so that V, D and J genes, CDR3 length and insertions or deletions at six rearrangement sites could be assigned. Within each subset, clonotype counts were normalized to sorted cell number, after which true diversity and Gini coefficients were computed with the tcR R package. The overlap coefficient, calculated on TCRB nucleotide sequences, was used to measure repertoire sharing. In TCRdb, the immuneACCESS table is reduced to in-frame sequences with V and J assigned. These tables do not hold every clone; where another copy was compared, an unresolved V gene accounts for under half, and the others remain unexplained. For V, J and clone size, that table is used; D and trimming come from the DNA. This sample comprises some 150,000 clones, about 13% of them detected only once. Under 1.5% of the sample goes to the ten largest clones.

From each donor, a single peripheral blood sample of approximately 120 mL on average was drawn into heparinised tubes. A BD FACSAria II and a panel including CD45RO, CCR7, CD25, CD127, CD95 and CD27 were used to sort naive, central memory, regulatory and stem cell-like memory CD4+ T cells. Every sorted population had a purity above 95%. PBMCs were separated immediately by Lymphoprep density gradient centrifugation and were stained directly, without being cultured. To minimize batch effects, samples were stained and sorted in pairs, one healthy donor with one patient per experiment. The sequenced sample consisted of central memory CD4+ T cells from blood. This clonotype was sampled from a man between 18 and 29 years old with type 1 diabetes. Recombination joined TRBV30 with TRBJ1-1; no D gene call is confident. The CDR3 reads as follows: CAWSAGRNTEAFF. The bases read TGTGCCTGGAGTGCGGGCAGGAACACTGAAGCTTTCTTT.